The next 29 T cell receptor beta chains were all read from a single sample in a study of T cell responses to AZD1222 COVID-19 vaccine (dated by TCRdb to about 2021). Explained via the paper, the time point label denotes: baseline before first vaccination. The library was built by means of the immunoSEQ multiplex PCR assay. TCRdb provides this immuneACCESS table in a form limited to in-frame rearrangements. Some clones are lacking; in checked studies, under half of them reflect an unresolved V gene, and why the rest are absent is not known. Counted in this sample were approximately 160,000 clones; 93% of them appeared once. About 0.9% of the sample comes from the top ten. The specimen was peripheral blood, collected on day 0 of AZD1222 vaccination. All receptors come from an adult in good health.

This chain uses TRBV6-4 with TRBJ1-2; a possible D gene is TRBD1 (5 bases). The CDR3 is made up of 13 amino acids. Trimming left V 3 bases short and J 4 bases short, with 9 bases between. Germline values: CDR1 MRHNA, CDR2 SNTAGT. The CDR3 DNA reads as TGTGCCAGCAGTGATAGGGGAGCCTATGGCTACACCTTC. It codes for CASSDRGAYGYTF.

This chain uses TRBV12-3 or TRBV12-4 with TRBJ1-6; unclear D gene. This CDR3 is built from 12 residues. V was shortened by 1 base and J by 10 bases, with 5 bases between the two germline ends. The chain's CDR3 is CASSLEASPLHF. The CDR3 DNA reads TGTGCCAGCAGTTTAGAGGCCTCACCCCTCCACTTT.

The genes are TRBV24-1 and TRBJ2-7; D call uncertain. Germline assignment: CDR1 KGHDR and CDR2 SFDVKD. The CDR3 covers 14 residues. V lost 5 bases to trimming and J lost 0 bases, with 10 bases between them. The CDR3 nucleotides are TGTGCCACCAGTGGTTCCAGTAGCTCCTACGAGCAGTACTTC. Its translation is CATSGSSSSYEQYF.

The V gene is TRBV18, the J gene TRBJ1-5; possibly TRBD1 for D (5 bases). V gave up 3 bases and J gave up 9 bases, with 12 bases separating them. The CDR3 is 13 residues long. Germline CDR1 and CDR2: KGHSH and LQKENI. CDR3 amino acids: CASSPGGPWPQHF. The CDR3 bases are TGTGCCAGCTCACCGGGGGGACCTTGGCCCCAGCATTTT.

This sequence joins TRBV6-1 and TRBJ2-7; D call uncertain. From germline, CDR1 is MNHNS and CDR2 SASEGT. Between the trimmed V and J ends, which lost 0 bases and 7 bases, there was a span of 13 bases. The CDR3 runs 14 residues. CDR3 sequence: CASSEAVSVGEQYF. Here the CDR3 DNA reads TGTGCCAGCAGTGAAGCGGTTTCGGTCGGAGAGCAGTACTTC.

The chain carries TRBV3-1 (or the pseudogene TRBV3-2) and TRBJ1-6, with unresolved D. There are 14 residues in the CDR3. The ends were cut back, 3 bases at V and 4 bases at J, with 7 bases in the middle. The germline gives CDR1 LGHDT, CDR2 YNNKEL (reference sequence). The CDR3 DNA reads TGTGCCAGCAGCCAGACCGCTTATAATTCACCCCTCCACTTT. Protein: CASSQTAYNSPLHF.

The J gene is TRBJ2-1, the V gene TRBV21-1; the D call of TRBD1 is as the table states it, not checked on the DNA. TRBV21-1 is tagged as a pseudogene. CDR3 length: 14 amino acids. In DNA form, the CDR3 reads TGTGCCAGCAGCAAAGATGTGGGGGCAGGGGAGCAGTTCTTC. Amino acids: CASSKDVGAGEQFF.

The chain joins TRBV21-1 to TRBJ1-5. TRBV21-1 is recorded as a pseudogene. The CDR3 is made up of 17 amino acids. CDR3 loop: CASSIPPRRGEGQPQHF. The CDR3 DNA is TGTGCCAGCAGCATACCTCCCCGGAGGGGTGAGGGTCAGCCCCAGCATTTT.

The V gene is TRBV18, the J gene TRBJ1-1; D is perhaps TRBD1 (5 bases). Germline CDR1 KGHSH, CDR2 LQKENI. CDR3 length: 15 residues. V gave up 2 bases and J gave up 1 base, with 11 bases separating them. The CDR3 coding sequence is TGTGCCAGCTCACCAGATTGGGACCCGAACACTGAAGCTTTCTTT. It specifies CASSPDWDPNTEAFF.

The V call is TRBV12-3 or TRBV12-4, the J call TRBJ1-3, with a possible D match to TRBD1 (5 bases). This CDR3 region has 12 residues. Trimming cost V 7 bases and J 7 bases, with 11 bases left between them. The CDR3: CASMARANTIYF. CDR3 bases: TGTGCCAGCATGGCCAGGGCTAACACCATATATTTT.

This clone was counted once. This chain connects TRBV4-2 to TRBJ2-7; 9 bases map to TRBD1. V shed 4 bases, J shed 2 bases, and the junction held 12 bases outside the gene matches. Per the germline V gene, CDR1 is LGHNA and CDR2 is YNFKEQ. The length of the CDR3 is 17 residues. CDR3 region: CASSPEAGTGFAYEQYF. The CDR3, as DNA: TGTGCCAGCAGCCCGGAGGCTGGGACAGGGTTTGCCTACGAGCAGTACTTC.

The J gene is TRBJ2-7, the V gene TRBV9, with 12 bases fitting TRBD2. The CDR3 has 14 residues. The germline V gene has CDR1 SGDLS and CDR2 YYNGEE. Trimming took 3 bases from V and 3 from J; bases not matched to a gene: 1. CDR3 bases: TGTGCCAGCAGCGGGACTAGCGGGGACTACGAGCAGTACTTC. Its protein product is CASSGTSGDYEQYF.

V is TRBV2 and J is TRBJ2-2; D is unresolved. V was trimmed by 10 bases and J by 6 bases, leaving 12 bases between them. CDR1 and CDR2 from the germline V gene are SNHLY and FYNNEI. The CDR3 is 12 amino acids. In nucleotides, the CDR3 is TGTGCCAAATCTAGGACGGCCGGGGAGCTGTTTTTT. Amino acid sequence: CAKSRTAGELFF. The full variable domain, its missing parts supplied by reference TRBV2 and TRBJ2-2, is EPEVTQTPSHQVTQMGQEVILRCVPISNHLYFYWYRQILGQKVEFLVSFYNNEISEKSEIFDDQFSVERPDGSNFTLKIRSTKLEDSAMYFCAKSRTAGELFFGEGSRLTVL.

The chain links TRBV7-9 to TRBJ2-1, with 13 bases aligning to TRBD2. V lost 5 bases to trimming and J lost 1 base; unmatched junction nucleotides: 8. Germline assignment: CDR1 SEHNR and CDR2 FQNEAQ (reference sequence). The CDR3 totals 18 residues. The CDR3 is CASSPRLAGGPSYNEQFF. Written as DNA, the CDR3 is TGTGCCAGCAGCCCCAGACTAGCGGGGGGTCCTTCCTACAATGAGCAGTTCTTC.

The chain recombines TRBV3-1 (or the pseudogene TRBV3-2) with TRBJ1-2, with TRBD1 as a possible D gene (6 bases). The CDR3 runs to 13 residues. The ends were cut back, 3 bases at V and 7 bases at J, with 12 bases in the middle. Germline CDR1 is LGHDT and CDR2 is YNNKEL (reference sequence). DNA of the CDR3: TGTGCCAGCAGCCAGTTGGGGGGCTCTGGCTACACCTTC. This sequence encodes CASSQLGGSGYTF.

The chain carries TRBV5-1 and TRBJ2-5; maybe TRBD2 (5 bases). Trimming shortened V by 2 bases and J by 1 base, and 9 bases separated the two germline ends. The CDR3 is made up of 14 amino acids. Looked up from germline, CDR1 is SGHRS and CDR2 is YFSETQ. The CDR3 region has the DNA TGCGCCAGCAGCTTTTCGAGGGCCCAAGAGACCCAGTACTTC. It specifies CASSFSRAQETQYF.

V gene TRBV9 combines with J gene TRBJ1-4; TRBD1 might be the D (5 bases). CDR1 SGDLS and CDR2 YYNGEE come from the germline V gene. The CDR3 loop spans 16 amino acids. Trimming pared 5 bases from V and 0 bases from J, leaving 14 bases between. CDR3 DNA: TGTGCCAGCAGTAGGGCAGTGGGGGCAACTAATGAAAAACTGTTTTTT. Amino acids: CASSRAVGATNEKLFF.

The J gene is TRBJ1-6, the V gene TRBV30; D may be TRBD1 (5 bases). Deletions cut 0 bases from V and 3 bases from J, with 15 bases between. CDR1 is GTSNPN, CDR2 SVGIG, per germline (reference sequence). The length of the CDR3 is 17 residues. CDR3 in amino acids: CAWSVGRANIYNSPLHF. CDR3 bases: TGTGCCTGGAGTGTTGGCAGGGCTAATATCTATAATTCACCCCTCCACTTT.

The chain has TRBV3-1 (or the pseudogene TRBV3-2) and TRBJ1-2; D is ambiguous. The germline V gene has CDR1 LGHDT and CDR2 YNNKEL (reference sequence). V lost 1 base and J lost 8, with 26 bases in between. The CDR3 has 18 amino acids. CDR3 region: CASSQVFMMASKSSGYTF. The CDR3 DNA follows: TGTGCCAGCAGCCAAGTTTTTATGATGGCCAGCAAGTCGTCCGGCTACACCTTC.

The rearrangement links TRBV3-1 (or the pseudogene TRBV3-2) to TRBJ2-2; 13 bases line up with TRBD2. Looked up from germline, CDR1 is LGHDT and CDR2 is YNNKEL (reference sequence). V dropped 3 bases and J dropped 7; count of bases not matched to a gene: 14. This CDR3 has 19 residues. The CDR3 here is CASSQDSGTSGVGVGELFF. In DNA form, the CDR3 reads TGTGCCAGCAGCCAGGATTCCGGGACTAGCGGGGTGGGCGTCGGGGAGCTGTTTTTT.

The chain has TRBV2 and TRBJ2-7, with 15 bases aligning to TRBD2. After removal of 6 bases from V and 0 bases from J, the junction contained 9 bases not matched to a gene. The germline CDR1 and CDR2 sequences are SNHLY and FYNNEI. This CDR3 has 18 amino acids. CDR3 sequence: CASRHSGLAGGNSYEQYF. CDR3 DNA: TGTGCCAGCAGACATTCGGGACTAGCGGGGGGTAACTCCTACGAGCAGTACTTC.

CDR3 sequence: CASSIAVLKPYPYNEQFF. The CDR3 nucleotides read TGCGCCAGCAGTATAGCGGTACTTAAACCTTACCCCTACAATGAGCAGTTCTTC. The chain links TRBV23-1 to TRBJ2-1; a weak D match, TRBD2 (6 bases). TRBV23-1 is given ORF status, its function remaining uncertain. The V and J ends lost 5 bases and 2 bases respectively, with 22 bases between them. The CDR3 covers 18 residues.

The chain's CDR3 is CASSEQGPEQYF. DNA of the CDR3: TGTGCCAGCAGTGAACAAGGGCCCGAGCAGTACTTC. This chain connects TRBV2 to TRBJ2-7; D gene ambiguous. CDR1 and CDR2 from the germline V gene are SNHLY and FYNNEI. The V and J ends lost 2 bases and 6 bases respectively, with 8 bases between them. CDR3 length: 12 amino acids.

The chain joins TRBV3-1 (or the pseudogene TRBV3-2) to TRBJ2-2; D is ambiguous. The V gene lost 6 bases and the J gene lost 3 bases, with 2 bases spanning the gap. This CDR3 is 11 amino acids long. Germline V gene lookup returns CDR1 LGHDT and CDR2 YNNKEL (reference sequence). The CDR3 spells CASRDTGELFF. CDR3 nucleotides: TGTGCCAGCAGGGACACCGGGGAGCTGTTTTTT.

J is TRBJ2-3 and V is TRBV29-1; 9 bases fit TRBD1. This CDR3 region has 10 residues. CDR1 and CDR2 (germline): SQVTM, ANQGSEA. The V and J ends lost 6 bases and 10 bases, in that order; junction bases with no gene match: 2. The chain's CDR3 is CSVGQGPQYF. The CDR3 bases are TGCAGCGTCGGACAGGGGCCGCAGTATTTT.

J is TRBJ2-7 and V is TRBV12-3 or TRBV12-4, with D possibly being TRBD1 or TRBD2 (5 bases each). The CDR3 sequence is 12 residues long. V shed 6 bases and J shed 5 bases, with 11 bases lying between them. CDR3 region: CASSRRDHEQYF. The CDR3 nucleotides are TGTGCCAGCAGCCGCAGGGACCACGAGCAGTACTTC.

This clone has just one count. J is TRBJ1-6 and V is TRBV2, with a possible D match to TRBD1 (6 bases). This CDR3 comprises 13 residues. The V gene lost 7 bases and the J gene lost 6 bases, with 10 bases spanning the gap. Looked up from germline, CDR1 is SNHLY and CDR2 is FYNNEI. The CDR3 reads CASNGDINSPLHF. The CDR3 DNA sequence: TGTGCCAGCAACGGGGACATTAATTCACCCCTCCACTTT.

This clone has a handful of counts. The chain has TRBV5-1 and TRBJ2-7; D uncertain. The CDR3 has 13 residues. V lost 3 bases to trimming and J lost 4 bases, with 11 bases between them. Germline CDR1 reads SGHRS; CDR2 reads YFSETQ. The CDR3 nucleotides are TGCGCCAGCAGCTATCAGGACGCGTACGAGCAGTACTTC. Translation gives CASSYQDAYEQYF.

The chain has TRBV7-3 and TRBJ2-3, with D maybe TRBD2 (6 bases). CDR3 length: 12 residues. CDR1 and CDR2 (germline): SGHTA, FQGTGA. V lost 0 bases and J 9 bases, leaving 7 bases between the germline ends. CDR3 sequence (DNA): TGTGCCAGCAGCTTAACGGGGGGAACGCAGTATTTT. The encoded protein is CASSLTGGTQYF.